This T cell receptor beta chain was found in a study of response to subunit inactivated influenza vaccine. Study results and limitations: The authors put forward the suggestion that each seasonal influenza vaccination may bring in only a limited number of new T cells.

TCRdb redid the calling of the RT-PCR reads with MiXCR, one entry per CDR3 protein. The sample records about 520,000 distinct CDR3 sequences, 9.5% to 13% being singletons. Notes on this clonotype: Its antigen is as yet unknown.

Trimming cost V 4 bases and J 0 bases, with 11 bases left between them. The CDR3 runs 15 residues. Per the germline V gene, CDR1 is MNHEY and CDR2 is SVGEGT. This receptor was taken from a man over 45 who received an inactivated influenza vaccine. The specimen was PBMCs from blood, collected roughly 48 days after vaccination. The V call is TRBV6-2 or TRBV6-3, the J call TRBJ2-3; tentative D call: TRBD1 (5 bases). The CDR3 region is CASSSNRRSTDTQYF. The CDR3 DNA follows: TGTGCCAGCAGTTCCAACAGGCGAAGCACAGATACGCAGTATTTT.